A selection of T cell receptor beta chains follows, all from one sample in a study of blood T cell repertoires in COVID-19. Profiling relied on immunoSEQ multiplex PCR, and the TCRdb table lists in-frame clones only, not all of them. In the table there are 25,000 to 35,000 clones, more than 70% of which are singletons. The sequenced material came from peripheral blood. These receptors came from a human donor in a cohort sampled during active COVID-19. CDR3s include the opening cysteine and the closing phenylalanine or tryptophan. The D gene is left open where the match is weak. Clone size appears in some rows only: once, few, many, or a class for an expanded clone.

D	V	size	J	CDR3	DNA
NA	TRBV29-1	once	TRBJ1-5	CSVAKGDSNQPQHF	TGCAGCGTTGCAAAGGGGGATAGCAATCAGCCCCAGCATTTT
TRBD1	TRBV5-4	NA	TRBJ1-5	CASSQASLRFRTGLTQPQHF	TGTGCCAGCAGCCAGGCCAGTTTGCGCTTTAGGACAGGGCTAACTCAGCCCCAGCATTTT
TRBD1	TRBV27	NA	TRBJ2-7	CASSFGSGDRGAYEQYF	TGTGCCAGCAGTTTCGGATCCGGGGACAGAGGGGCCTACGAGCAGTACTTC
NA	TRBV12-5	NA	TRBJ1-3	CASGLVIGTSMNTIYF	TGTGCTAGTGGTTTGGTAATAGGGACATCCATGAACACCATATATTTT
NA	TRBV19	NA	TRBJ1-1	CASSMTGNTEAFF	TGTGCCAGTAGTATGACAGGGAACACTGAAGCTTTCTTT
NA	TRBV23-1	NA	TRBJ1-3	CASSQWGAGNTIYF	TGCGCCAGCAGTCAATGGGGAGCTGGAAACACCATATATTTT
TRBD1	TRBV5-1	NA	TRBJ1-2	CASSLATGLPYGYTF	TGCGCCAGCAGCCTTGCGACAGGGCTCCCCTATGGCTACACCTTC
NA	TRBV5-8	medium-sized	TRBJ1-5	CASSLQGYSNQPQHF	TGTGCCAGCAGCCTACAGGGTTATAGCAATCAGCCCCAGCATTTT
TRBD2	TRBV7-9	NA	TRBJ2-1	CASSIAGVYNEQFF	TGTGCCAGCAGTATAGCGGGAGTCTACAATGAGCAGTTCTTC
TRBD1	TRBV6-2/TRBV6-3	once	TRBJ1-5	CASSIPGQGKNQPQHF	TGTGCCAGCAGCATCCCGGGACAGGGCAAAAATCAGCCCCAGCATTTT
TRBD2	TRBV11-3	NA	TRBJ2-3	CASSLGGGETDTQYF	TGTGCCAGCAGCTTAGGCGGGGGAGAGACAGATACGCAGTATTTT
NA	TRBV2	NA	TRBJ1-1	CASSVLQGSMNTEAFF	TGTGCCAGCAGTGTTTTGCAGGGGAGTATGAACACTGAAGCTTTCTTT
NA	TRBV6-5	few	TRBJ2-1	CASSYRRLSSYNEQFF	TGTGCCAGCAGTTACCGAAGACTGAGCTCCTACAATGAGCAGTTCTTC
TRBD1	TRBV19	few	TRBJ1-1	CASSKAGGNTEAFF	TGTGCCAGTAGTAAGGCAGGGGGCAACACTGAAGCTTTCTTT
TRBD1	TRBV5-1	NA	TRBJ2-7	CASSLQQGPYEQYF	TGCGCCAGCAGCTTACAACAGGGGCCCTACGAGCAGTACTTC
NA	TRBV9	NA	TRBJ2-1	CASSFRGQGASGRAEQFF	TGTGCCAGCAGCTTCCGAGGACAGGGGGCTAGCGGGAGGGCTGAGCAGTTCTTC
NA	TRBV19	NA	TRBJ1-1	CASKHGGTEAFF	TGTGCCAGTAAACACGGAGGGACTGAAGCTTTCTTT
TRBD1	TRBV9	NA	TRBJ2-7	CASSVVGQGSGEQYF	TGTGCCAGCAGCGTAGTTGGACAGGGGTCCGGCGAGCAGTACTTC
TRBD2	TRBV27	once	TRBJ2-1	CASSGGRAYNEQFF	TGTGCCAGCTCCGGCGGGAGGGCCTACAATGAGCAGTTCTTC
TRBD1	TRBV6-5	few	TRBJ1-6	CASSQGAVSPLHF	TGTGCCAGCAGTCAGGGGGCGGTTTCACCCCTCCACTTT
TRBD1	TRBV19	NA	TRBJ2-7	CASKRTGPSYEQYF	TGTGCCAGTAAACGGACAGGCCCTTCCTACGAGCAGTACTTC
TRBD2	TRBV7-6	NA	TRBJ2-1	CASSSTSGSYNEQFF	TGTGCCAGCAGCTCGACTAGCGGGTCGTACAATGAGCAGTTCTTC
TRBD2	TRBV11-2	NA	TRBJ2-3	CASRLAGVGKDTQYF	TGTGCCAGCAGGTTAGCGGGAGTGGGGAAAGATACGCAGTATTTT
TRBD1	TRBV7-9	medium-sized	TRBJ1-2	CASSLTRGPTYGYTF	TGTGCCAGCAGCTTAACGAGGGGGCCCACCTATGGCTACACCTTC
NA	TRBV4-2	few	TRBJ2-1	CASSQDYASSRDEQFF	TGTGCCAGCAGCCAAGATTATGCTAGCTCCCGCGATGAGCAGTTCTTC
NA	TRBV4-2	once	TRBJ2-5	CASSLSPVTRQETQYF	TGTGCCAGCAGCCTAAGCCCCGTGACACGACAAGAGACCCAGTACTTC
NA	TRBV9	NA	TRBJ2-3	CASSVRDTGTDTQYF	TGTGCCAGCAGCGTCCGGGACACAGGAACAGATACGCAGTATTTT
TRBD2	TRBV27	NA	TRBJ2-3	CASSSSAPSGYSTDTQYF	TGTGCCAGCAGTTCCTCCGCCCCTAGCGGATATAGCACAGATACGCAGTATTTT
TRBD1	TRBV30	NA	TRBJ2-7	CAWSPGTASYEQYF	TGTGCCTGGAGTCCCGGGACAGCCTCGTACGAGCAGTACTTC
TRBD2	TRBV9	NA	TRBJ2-1	CASSAEVGLAEYNEQFF	TGTGCCAGCAGCGCCGAGGTTGGACTAGCGGAATACAATGAGCAGTTCTTC
TRBD1	TRBV27	once	TRBJ1-2	CASSWTGDYGYTF	TGTGCCAGCAGTTGGACAGGTGACTATGGCTACACCTTC
TRBD1	TRBV6-1	NA	TRBJ1-6	CASSEGDRGSPLHF	TGTGCCAGCAGTGAAGGGGACAGGGGTTCACCCCTCCACTTT
NA	TRBV30	once	TRBJ2-7	CALESSYEQYF	TGTGCCTTAGAGAGCTCCTACGAGCAGTACTTC
TRBD2	TRBV2	NA	TRBJ2-2	CASSRLAGGELFF	TGTGCCAGCAGCCGACTAGCCGGCGGGGAGCTGTTTTTT
NA	TRBV3-1/TRBV3-2	NA	TRBJ2-7	CASSQAGDSYEQYF	TGTGCCAGCAGCCAAGCAGGGGACTCCTACGAGCAGTACTTC
TRBD2	TRBV7-7	NA	TRBJ2-5	CASSLGGVEQETQYF	TGTGCTAGCAGCTTGGGAGGGGTGGAGCAAGAGACCCAGTACTTC
NA	TRBV5-8	NA	TRBJ1-6	CASNMRGGSRQNSPLHF	TGTGCCAGCAACATGCGAGGGGGATCCCGGCAAAATTCACCCCTCCACTTT
TRBD1	TRBV18	NA	TRBJ1-5	CASSPPSWTGSNQPQHF	TGTGCCAGCTCACCACCGAGTTGGACAGGGAGCAATCAGCCCCAGCATTTT
TRBD1	TRBV10-2	NA	TRBJ2-1	CASSGLTGGPYNEQFF	TGCGCCAGCAGTGGCCTCACAGGGGGCCCCTACAATGAGCAGTTCTTC
TRBD1	TRBV11-2	NA	TRBJ1-2	CASSPPGQEGWGYGYTF	TGTGCCAGCAGCCCACCGGGACAGGAAGGGTGGGGCTATGGCTACACCTTC
NA	TRBV30	NA	TRBJ2-7	CAWSGGVEEQYF	TGTGCCTGGAGTGGTGGAGTGGAAGAGCAGTACTTC
TRBD2	TRBV7-9	NA	TRBJ2-7	CASVRTSGFLEQYF	TGTGCCAGCGTGCGGACTAGCGGGTTCCTTGAGCAGTACTTC
TRBD1	TRBV7-2	NA	TRBJ1-1	CASSLWTGDTEAFF	TGTGCCAGCAGCCTTTGGACAGGGGACACTGAAGCTTTCTTT
NA	TRBV7-3	NA	TRBJ2-3	CASSLNQGGGTDTQYF	TGTGCCAGCAGCTTAAACCAGGGAGGAGGCACAGATACGCAGTATTTT
TRBD1	TRBV12-3/TRBV12-4	once	TRBJ1-1	CASSFWDSRPTFF	TGTGCCAGCAGTTTCTGGGACAGTAGACCAACTTTCTTT
TRBD1	TRBV30	NA	TRBJ2-2	CAWSLGTVPTGELFF	TGTGCCTGGAGTTTGGGGACAGTACCCACCGGGGAGCTGTTTTTT
NA	TRBV30	NA	TRBJ1-4	CAWSVGRGNEKLFF	TGTGCCTGGAGTGTCGGGCGCGGGAATGAAAAACTGTTTTTT
NA	TRBV19	few	TRBJ2-3	CASSARITDTQYF	TGTGCCAGTAGTGCGCGAATCACAGATACGCAGTATTTT